This T cell receptor beta chain comes out of a study of OX40 agonist ivuxolimab in advanced cancers. Overall study: Checkpoint inhibitors had been given previously to roughly 36% of patients. Three partial responders included one hepatocellular carcinoma patient and two cutaneous melanoma patients.

Remarks on this clone: Its antigen remains unknown.

Libraries were prepared by immunoSEQ multiplex PCR; TCRdb keeps only in-frame clonotypes and omits some of them. The sample has tens of thousands of clones; 70% to 90% are singletons. Study-wide points: Some nonresponders additionally presented with little normalized T-cell clonal expansion.

The CDR3 is 15 residues long. Per the germline V gene, CDR1 is KGHSH and CDR2 is LQKENI. Trimming left V 2 bases short and J 0 bases short, with 8 bases between. The input for sequencing was CD4+ or CD8+ T cells sorted from blood, taken in a trial of the OX40 agonist ivuxolimab. The origin of this receptor is an adult with an advanced solid tumor such as melanoma, head and neck, liver or kidney cancer. The gene calls are TRBV18 and TRBJ1-5; D is ambiguous. The CDR3 is CASSPETNSNQPQHF. For the CDR3, the DNA is TGTGCCAGCTCACCAGAAACTAATAGCAATCAGCCCCAGCATTTT.